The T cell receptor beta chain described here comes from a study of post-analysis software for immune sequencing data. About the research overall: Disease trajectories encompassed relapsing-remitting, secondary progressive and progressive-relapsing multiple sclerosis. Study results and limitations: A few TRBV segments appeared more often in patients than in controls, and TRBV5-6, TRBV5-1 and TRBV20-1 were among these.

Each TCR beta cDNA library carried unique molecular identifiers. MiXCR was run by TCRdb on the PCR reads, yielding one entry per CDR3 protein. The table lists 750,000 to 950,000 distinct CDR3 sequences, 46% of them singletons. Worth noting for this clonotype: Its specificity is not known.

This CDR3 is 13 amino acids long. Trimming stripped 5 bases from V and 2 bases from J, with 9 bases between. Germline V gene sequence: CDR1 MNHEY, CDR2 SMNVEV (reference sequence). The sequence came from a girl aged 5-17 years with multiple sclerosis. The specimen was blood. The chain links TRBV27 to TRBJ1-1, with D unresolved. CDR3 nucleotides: TGTGCCAGCAGTCCCTGGGCCAACACTGAAGCTTTCTTT. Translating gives CASSPWANTEAFF.